This T cell receptor beta chain appears in the sequencing data of a study of shared clonotypes between healthy human individuals. V lost 8 bases and J lost 0; bases outside the gene matches: 10. CDR3 length: 15 residues. CDR1 is SNHLY, CDR2 FYNNEI, per germline. Data came from immunoSEQ multiplex PCR; TCRdb stores just in-frame clones and leaves some out. The profile shows hundreds of thousands of clones, about 76% of them singletons. Study results and limitations: Donor clonotype sharing was expected to depend on sequencing depth.

In the case of this clone: What it binds is unknown.

The sequenced material came from PBMCs. This chain uses TRBV2 with TRBJ2-7, with 7 bases that match TRBD2. This TCR derives from a middle-aged woman in good health. Some clones in this sample may be carry-over from other donors' samples. The CDR3 sequence is CASGIGLGFSYEQYF. The CDR3 DNA reads as TGTGCCAGCGGGATTGGACTAGGTTTCTCCTACGAGCAGTACTTC.